This is a list of T cell receptor beta chains from one sample in a study of T-cell reconstitution after alpha-beta-depleted transplantation in children. MiXCR, run by TCRdb on the PCR reads, gives a single entry per CDR3 protein. The sample has about 610,000 distinct CDR3 sequences, about 11% seen once; the top ten hold 4%. Material: PBMCs from the stem cell graft donor, obtained from the stem cell graft. The receptors were sampled from a human donor who donated a stem cell graft to a child with acute myeloid leukemia. The CDR3 runs from the conserved cysteine through the conserved F or W. A D gene is named only where the DNA matches it firmly. Only part of the rows carry a size: once, few, many, or a class if the clone is expanded.

CDR3 length | J gene | D gene | V gene | clone size | CDR3 DNA | CDR3 protein
16 | TRBJ1-5 | TRBD1 | TRBV5-8 | many | TGTGCCAGCAGCTTCGGGACAGGGGCGAGCAATCAGCCCCAGCATTTT | CASSFGTGASNQPQHF
12 | TRBJ2-7 | NA | TRBV7-2 | many | TGTGCCAGCAGCCTAAGCTCCTACGAGCAGTACTTC | CASSLSSYEQYF
16 | TRBJ1-3 | TRBD1 | TRBV27 | many | TGTGCCAGCAGTTCGGGACAGGGAAGGTCTGGAAACACCATATATTTT | CASSSGQGRSGNTIYF
14 | TRBJ2-2 | NA | TRBV20-1 | NA | TGCAGTGCTAGAGATTCTTGGGCCGGGGGGGAGCTGTTTTTT | CSARDSWAGGELFF
14 | TRBJ2-1 | NA | TRBV20-1 | NA | TGCAGTGCTAGAGCGGGGCCTGCCTACAATGAGCAGTTCTTC | CSARAGPAYNEQFF
14 | TRBJ2-3 | NA | TRBV29-1 | NA | TGCAGCGTTGAATTAAGCGGAGGCACAGATACGCAGTATTTT | CSVELSGGTDTQYF
13 | TRBJ1-5 | NA | TRBV30 | few | TGTGCCTGGGCCGAGCAGGGTCGTCAGCCCCAGCATTTT | CAWAEQGRQPQHF
14 | TRBJ1-1 | NA | TRBV29-1 | NA | TGCAGCGCCCGGGGGGGGTCGATGAACACTGAAGCTTTCTTT | CSARGGSMNTEAFF
14 | TRBJ1-4 | TRBD1 | TRBV6-2/TRBV6-3 | NA | TGTGCCAGCAGAACGCGACAGGGAGGTGAAAAACTGTTTTTT | CASRTRQGGEKLFF
13 | TRBJ2-7 | TRBD2 | TRBV7-2 | few | TGTGCCAGCTTAGCGGGAGGGACCCACGAGCAGTACTTC | CASLAGGTHEQYF
16 | TRBJ2-7 | TRBD2 | TRBV15 | many | TGTGCCACCAGCAGAGCCGGGACTAGCGGCTCCTACGAGCAGTACTTC | CATSRAGTSGSYEQYF
15 | TRBJ2-2 | NA | TRBV2 | NA | TGTGCCAGCAGTGGGCAGATCCTGAACACCGGGGAGCTGTTTTTT | CASSGQILNTGELFF
14 | TRBJ1-3 | NA | TRBV20-1 | NA | TGCAGTGCTGAGAGACAGAACTCTGGAAACACCATATATTTT | CSAERQNSGNTIYF
14 | TRBJ1-1 | TRBD1 | TRBV30 | NA | TGTGCCTGGAGTGCGGACAGGGCGAACACTGAAGCTTTCTTT | CAWSADRANTEAFF
11 | TRBJ2-7 | NA | TRBV28 | many | TGTGCCAGTCGGGAGTACTACGAGCAGTACTTC | CASREYYEQYF
15 | TRBJ2-5 | TRBD2 | TRBV4-3 | NA | TGCGCCAGCAGCCAAGGATCAGCGGGACCCGGGGCCCAGTACTTC | CASSQGSAGPGAQYF
14 | TRBJ2-1 | NA | TRBV7-9 | many | TGTGCCAGCAGCTTCTCACAGGTCTACAATGAGCAGTTCTTC | CASSFSQVYNEQFF
15 | TRBJ1-5 | NA | TRBV30 | NA | TGTGCCTGGAGTTCCCCCAGGGGCCCTCATCAGCCCCAGCATTTT | CAWSSPRGPHQPQHF
14 | TRBJ1-1 | NA | TRBV29-1 | NA | TGCAGCACCGCTACTGTGGGCAGGGGCACTGAAGCTTTCTTT | CSTATVGRGTEAFF
17 | TRBJ2-3 | TRBD2 | TRBV29-1 | few | TGCAGCGTTGAAGATCGAAGCGGGATGACCCGCACAGATACGCAGTATTTT | CSVEDRSGMTRTDTQYF
17 | TRBJ2-1 | TRBD2 | TRBV24-1 | few | TGTGCCACCAGTGATGGACTAGCGGGTTTTTCCTACAATGAGCAGTTCTTC | CATSDGLAGFSYNEQFF
16 | TRBJ2-3 | NA | TRBV5-1 | many | TGCGCCAGCAGCTTGGGGATGCTAACTAGCACAGATACGCAGTATTTT | CASSLGMLTSTDTQYF
14 | TRBJ2-2 | NA | TRBV29-1 | few | TGCAGCGTCCCGGGCACAGGGCGAACCGGGGAGCTGTTTTTT | CSVPGTGRTGELFF
13 | TRBJ1-4 | NA | TRBV27 | many | TGTGCCAGCAGTTTGGGAGGGTATGAAAAACTGTTTTTT | CASSLGGYEKLFF
17 | TRBJ2-5 | TRBD2 | TRBV27 | many | TGTGCCAGCACCACCCGAACGGGACTAGTTATCCCAGAGACCCAGTACTTC | CASTTRTGLVIPETQYF
17 | TRBJ2-2 | NA | TRBV4-2 | many | TGTGCCAGCAGCCAAGAGCCTCCGGGGGCGTACGCCGGGGAGCTGTTTTTT | CASSQEPPGAYAGELFF
14 | TRBJ1-1 | TRBD1 | TRBV18 | NA | TGTGCCAGCTCAGCCGAACAGGGGACGGCTGAAGCTTTCTTT | CASSAEQGTAEAFF
15 | TRBJ2-7 | TRBD1 | TRBV3-1 | few | TGTGCCAGCAGCCAGGGTGACAGGGGTAGATACGAGCAGTACTTC | CASSQGDRGRYEQYF
15 | TRBJ2-3 | TRBD1 | TRBV7-9 | NA | TGTGCCAGCAGCTCGGGGACAGGGGAGAGGCATACGCAGTATTTT | CASSSGTGERHTQYF
13 | TRBJ1-1 | NA | TRBV29-1 | many | TGTGCCACGGACCTTAAAGGAGGCACTGAAGCTTTCTTT | CATDLKGGTEAFF
13 | TRBJ1-2 | TRBD1 | TRBV7-9 | NA | TGTGCCAGCAGCCGCACAGGGGGCGATGGCTACACCTTC | CASSRTGGDGYTF
17 | TRBJ2-1 | TRBD2 | TRBV12-3/TRBV12-4 | few | TGTGCCAGCAGTTTTATTCAAGCGGGAGGGCCCGGCAATGAGCAGTTCTTC | CASSFIQAGGPGNEQFF
15 | TRBJ1-1 | NA | TRBV2 | many | TGTGCCAGCAGTGAAGGGGTTCCTGGGGACACTGAAGCTTTCTTT | CASSEGVPGDTEAFF
15 | TRBJ2-1 | NA | TRBV7-3 | few | TGTGCCAGCAGCTTAGCAGGTGTAGAGGGGTATGAGCAGTTCTTC | CASSLAGVEGYEQFF
14 | TRBJ2-1 | NA | TRBV12-3/TRBV12-4 | many | TGTGCCAGCAGTTTCGGGGGTCTATACAATGAGCAGTTCTTC | CASSFGGLYNEQFF
15 | TRBJ2-7 | TRBD1 | TRBV7-3 | NA | TGTGCCAGCAGCCTATCCGGGACAGGGGTATACGAGCAGTACTTC | CASSLSGTGVYEQYF
14 | TRBJ2-3 | TRBD1 | TRBV20-1 | many | TGCAGTGCTAGAGGACAGGGGAAGACAGATACGCAGTATTTT | CSARGQGKTDTQYF
16 | TRBJ2-1 | NA | TRBV5-1 | NA | TGCGCCAGCAGGAAAACGTCCGCGACAGTAAACAATGAGCAGTTCTTC | CASRKTSATVNNEQFF
15 | TRBJ1-6 | NA | TRBV7-2 | NA | TGTGCCAGCAGCTTAGGTGGTCAGATTTGGTCACCCCTCCACTTT | CASSLGGQIWSPLHF
13 | TRBJ2-7 | TRBD2 | TRBV7-2 | NA | TGTGCCAGCAGCGCACAGAGGACGGGACTAGCCTACTTC | CASSAQRTGLAYF
17 | TRBJ2-1 | TRBD2 | TRBV20-1 | few | TGCAGTGCTAGAGTAAGAGGGCTAGCAGCGGGGAGCAATGAGCAGTTCTTC | CSARVRGLAAGSNEQFF
15 | TRBJ2-1 | NA | TRBV9 | few | TGTGCCAGCAGCGCCTATCGGACCATGGACAATGAGCAGTTCTTC | CASSAYRTMDNEQFF
14 | TRBJ2-6 | NA | TRBV15 | many | TGTGCCACTATTAGCCTCTCTGGGGCCAACGTCCTGACTTTC | CATISLSGANVLTF
17 | TRBJ1-5 | NA | TRBV5-5 | NA | TGTGCCAGCAGCTTCGCACACACAGGGAGTCTCAATCAGCCCCAGCATTTT | CASSFAHTGSLNQPQHF
19 | TRBJ2-1 | TRBD2 | TRBV3-1 | NA | TGTGCCAGCAGCCAGTTCCTAGCGGGAGGCCCCCTTAATTACAATGAGCAGTTCTTC | CASSQFLAGGPLNYNEQFF
13 | TRBJ1-5 | NA | TRBV28 | NA | TGTGCCAGCAAGACAGGTAGCAATCAGCCCCAGCATTTT | CASKTGSNQPQHF
17 | TRBJ2-7 | TRBD2 | TRBV5-6 | few | TGTGCCAGCAGCTCCGGACTAGCGGGAAGCCTTTCCTACGAGCAGTACTTC | CASSSGLAGSLSYEQYF
14 | TRBJ2-1 | NA | TRBV20-1 | NA | TGCAGTGCTAGAAGTCTCGGGTCCTACAATGAGCAGTTCTTC | CSARSLGSYNEQFF
16 | TRBJ2-5 | TRBD2 | TRBV6-5 | few | TGTGCCAGCAGTTACGGGTCGACTAGCGGGAGGGAGACCCAGTACTTC | CASSYGSTSGRETQYF
14 | TRBJ2-1 | TRBD1 | TRBV3-1 | few | TGTGCCAGCGTATCGAGACAGGGGTTCAATGAGCAGTTCTTC | CASVSRQGFNEQFF
14 | TRBJ2-2 | NA | TRBV7-3 | few | TGTGCCAGCAGCTCATTCCGGGGGACCGGGGAGCTGTTTTTT | CASSSFRGTGELFF
14 | TRBJ2-1 | NA | TRBV12-3/TRBV12-4 | many | TGTGCCAGCGGTCTCAGAAGCTCCTACAATGAGCAGTTCTTC | CASGLRSSYNEQFF
14 | TRBJ2-7 | NA | TRBV20-1 | few | TGCAGTGCGTACGGGGAATCAGGGTCCTACGAGCAGTACTTC | CSAYGESGSYEQYF